This record covers a single TCR beta chain. Looked up from germline, CDR1 is SGDLS and CDR2 is YYNGEE. Germline trimming cut 4 bases from V and 7 bases from J; bases unmatched to any gene: 12. The CDR3 spans 16 residues. These data belong to a study of blood T cell repertoires in COVID-19. Study at large: Samples representing acute and convalescent COVID-19 were sourced from the United States, Italy and Spain. PBMCs, B-cell-depleted T cells, or T cells provided the cDNA or gDNA that made up the material.

Authors' processing steps: Amplification of reference gene primers was used by the study to estimate nucleated cell counts. Method: immunoSEQ multiplex PCR; TCRdb's copy keeps in-frame clones and lacks some. For V, J and clone size, that table is used; D and trimming come from the DNA. Here the sample spans around 250,000 clones, around 86% being singletons. Recruits, aged about 18 to 89 years, lived in about two dozen US areas. Sequencing was carried out using PBMCs or T cells enriched from blood (not recorded which). V and J are TRBV9 and TRBJ2-1; TRBD2 agrees at 9 bases. The clonotype comes from a woman aged 45-65 years who had recovered from COVID-19. The CDR3 DNA sequence: TGTGCCAGCAGCTCTCCCCTAGCGGGAAATTTAAATGAGCAGTTCTTC. Its translation: CASSSPLAGNLNEQFF.